Reported below is one T cell receptor (beta chain). Its target is unknown. These data are taken from a study of OX40 agonist ivuxolimab in advanced cancers. Clones were sequenced by immunoSEQ multiplex PCR, and TCRdb holds only the in-frame ones, with some missing. The sample gives approximately 79,000 clones, approximately 85% of which show up once; around 2.9% is in the top ten. Study-level findings and limits: In general, CD8+ T cells held more expanded clones than CD4+ did, on average. Partial responders dosed at 0.1-3.0 mg/kg displayed clonal expansion ranking among the lowest.

CDR1 is SGHTA, CDR2 FQGNSA, per germline. Trimming removed 1 base at V and 6 bases at J, with 8 bases between. CDR3 length equals 13 residues. The input for sequencing was CD4+ or CD8+ T cells sorted from blood, taken in a trial of the OX40 agonist ivuxolimab. This sequence was found in an adult with an advanced solid tumor such as melanoma, head and neck, liver or kidney cancer. This chain joins TRBV7-2 and TRBJ2-3; D unclear. The CDR3 spells CASSLGFSDTQYF. The DNA of the CDR3 is TGTGCCAGCAGCTTAGGGTTTTCGGATACGCAGTATTTT.